This T cell receptor (beta chain) appears in the sequencing data of a study of T cell responses to AZD1222 COVID-19 vaccine. About the research overall: Second-dose recipients at about 4 or about 12 weeks were treated as one pooled group. Findings of the study overall: Clonal diversity may have been underestimated in mostly white British donors. Sampled repertoires all dated from after the peak T cell response.

This clone was counted only a few times. The target antigen is unknown. The CDR3 spans 14 residues. Profiling relied on immunoSEQ multiplex PCR, and the TCRdb table lists in-frame clones only, not all of them. The sample shows roughly 140,000 clones, around 90% of them seen only once. The V call is TRBV21-1, the J call TRBJ1-2; TRBD1 is the table's D call, not checked against the DNA. TRBV21-1 represents a pseudogene. The source material was peripheral blood, sampled on day 0 of AZD1222 vaccination. The sequence derives from an adult in good health. The CDR3, as DNA: TGTGCCAGCAGCCCCAGGGCAGGGGGTAACGGCTACACCTTC. Translating gives CASSPRAGGNGYTF.